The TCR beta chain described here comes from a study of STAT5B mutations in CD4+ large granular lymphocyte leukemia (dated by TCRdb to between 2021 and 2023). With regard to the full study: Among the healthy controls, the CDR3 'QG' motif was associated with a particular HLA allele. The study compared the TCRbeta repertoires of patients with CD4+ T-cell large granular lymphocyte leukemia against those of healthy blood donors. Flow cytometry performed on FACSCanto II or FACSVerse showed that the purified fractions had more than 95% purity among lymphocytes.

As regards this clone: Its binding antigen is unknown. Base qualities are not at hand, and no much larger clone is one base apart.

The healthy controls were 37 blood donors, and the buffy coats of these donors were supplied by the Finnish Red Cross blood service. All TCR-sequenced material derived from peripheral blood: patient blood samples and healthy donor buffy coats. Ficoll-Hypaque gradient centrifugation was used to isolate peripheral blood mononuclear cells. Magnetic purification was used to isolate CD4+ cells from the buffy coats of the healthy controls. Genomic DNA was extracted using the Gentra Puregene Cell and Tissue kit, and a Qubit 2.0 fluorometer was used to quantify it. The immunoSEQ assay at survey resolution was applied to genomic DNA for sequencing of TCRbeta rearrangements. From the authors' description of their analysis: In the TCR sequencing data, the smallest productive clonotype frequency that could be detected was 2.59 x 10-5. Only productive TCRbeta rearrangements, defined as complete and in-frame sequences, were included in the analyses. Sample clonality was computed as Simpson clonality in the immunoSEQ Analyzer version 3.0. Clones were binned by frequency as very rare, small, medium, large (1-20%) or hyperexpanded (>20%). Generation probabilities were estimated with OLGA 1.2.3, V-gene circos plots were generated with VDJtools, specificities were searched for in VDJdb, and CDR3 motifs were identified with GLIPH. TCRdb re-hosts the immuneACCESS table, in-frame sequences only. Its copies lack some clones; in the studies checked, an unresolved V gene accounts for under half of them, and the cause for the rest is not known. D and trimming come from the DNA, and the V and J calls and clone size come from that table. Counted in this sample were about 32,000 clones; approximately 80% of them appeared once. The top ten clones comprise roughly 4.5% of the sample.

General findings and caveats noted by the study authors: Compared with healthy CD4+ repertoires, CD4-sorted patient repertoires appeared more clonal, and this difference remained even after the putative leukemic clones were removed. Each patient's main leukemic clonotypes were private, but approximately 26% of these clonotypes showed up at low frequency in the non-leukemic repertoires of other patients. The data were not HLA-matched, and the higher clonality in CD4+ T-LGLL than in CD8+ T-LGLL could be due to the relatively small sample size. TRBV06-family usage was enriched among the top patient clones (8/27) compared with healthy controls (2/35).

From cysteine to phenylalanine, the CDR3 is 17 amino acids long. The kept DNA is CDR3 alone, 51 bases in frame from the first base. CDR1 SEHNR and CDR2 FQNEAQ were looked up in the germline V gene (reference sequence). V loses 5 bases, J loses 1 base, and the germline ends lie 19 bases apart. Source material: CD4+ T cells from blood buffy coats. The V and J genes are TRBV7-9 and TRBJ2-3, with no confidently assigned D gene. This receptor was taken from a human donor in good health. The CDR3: CASSRRGEETRTDTQYF. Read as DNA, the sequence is TGTGCCAGCAGCAGACGTGGCGAGGAGACCCGCACAGATACGCAGTATTTT.